These T cell receptor beta chains were read from a single sample in a study of blood T cells in healthy people across ages. TCRdb redid the calling of the 5' RACE reads with MiXCR, one entry per CDR3 protein. The table lists 1.5 million to 2 million distinct CDR3 sequences, 49% of them singletons. The specimen was blood. These receptors came from a woman aged 40 to 50 in good health. Each CDR3 is given with its conserved first and last residue. Each record gives: clone size, J gene, V gene, D gene, CDR3 protein, CDR3 DNA. D genes are given only for firm matches. Clone size is stated in some rows and not others, as once, few, many or a class when expanded.

>NA|TRBJ2-3|TRBV12-3/TRBV12-4|NA
CASSPRTVSLFTDTQYF
TGTGCCAGCAGTCCCAGGACAGTGTCCCTATTCACAGATACGCAGTATTTT
>NA|TRBJ2-5|TRBV9|NA
CASSVGAGTQETQYF
TGTGCCAGCAGCGTAGGGGCAGGGACACAAGAGACCCAGTACTTC
>NA|TRBJ2-7|TRBV7-2|TRBD2
CASSKGLAGPSYEQYF
TGTGCCAGCAGCAAGGGACTAGCGGGGCCCTCCTACGAGCAGTACTTC
>NA|TRBJ2-3|TRBV28|NA
CASSPTGLDLGGYGTDTQYF
TGTGCCAGCAGCCCGACAGGTTTGGATCTCGGGGGGTATGGCACAGATACGCAGTATTTT
>once|TRBJ1-5|TRBV28|TRBD1
CASSLAGQGVLVGNQPQHF
TGTGCCAGCAGTTTAGCGGGACAGGGGGTGTTAGTCGGCAATCAGCCCCAGCATTTT
>NA|TRBJ2-1|TRBV25-1|NA
CASKGGGVGNEQFF
TGTGCCAGCAAGGGGGGAGGAGTGGGAAATGAGCAGTTCTTC
>NA|TRBJ1-1|TRBV3-1|TRBD1
CASSQVAGQGAFF
TGTGCCAGCAGCCAAGTGGCTGGACAGGGGGCTTTCTTT
>few|TRBJ2-6|TRBV7-9|TRBD1
CASNGDRASSGANVLTF
TGTGCCAGCAACGGGGACAGGGCTAGCTCTGGGGCCAACGTCCTGACTTTC
>NA|TRBJ2-1|TRBV6-4|TRBD2
CASTQLAGGPQQFF
TGTGCCAGCACTCAACTAGCGGGGGGCCCTCAGCAGTTCTTC
>many|TRBJ2-5|TRBV5-1|TRBD2
CASSLASGGQETQYF
TGTGCCAGCAGTTTGGCTAGCGGGGGACAAGAGACCCAGTACTTC
>NA|TRBJ2-7|TRBV20-1|TRBD2
CSATTTSGNYEQYF
TGCAGTGCTACGACGACTAGCGGGAACTACGAGCAGTACTTC
>NA|TRBJ2-5|TRBV5-1|NA
CASSPGRQTREQYF
TGCGCCAGCAGCCCCGGTAGACAGACGAGAGAGCAGTACTTC
>NA|TRBJ2-2|TRBV29-1|TRBD1
CSVFGGRDRSTTGELFF
TGCAGCGTTTTTGGTGGCCGGGACAGGAGCACCACCGGGGAGCTGTTTTTT
>NA|TRBJ2-7|TRBV10-1|NA
CASSESGQLSYEQYF
TGCGCCAGCAGTGAGTCGGGGCAGCTCTCCTACGAGCAGTACTTC
>NA|TRBJ2-1|TRBV15|TRBD2
CATSGLAGGNEQFF
TGTGCCACCTCAGGACTAGCGGGGGGAAATGAGCAGTTCTTC
>NA|TRBJ1-4|TRBV24-1|NA
CATSPGPTNEKLFF
TGTGCCACCAGTCCGGGACCAACTAATGAAAAACTGTTTTTT
>NA|TRBJ2-1|TRBV5-1|NA
CASSLVSLNNEQFF
TGCGCCAGCAGCTTGGTTTCACTGAACAATGAGCAGTTCTTC
>few|TRBJ2-3|TRBV9|TRBD1
CASSVARGQGTDTQYF
TGTGCCAGCAGCGTAGCTAGAGGACAGGGGACAGATACGCAGTATTTT
>NA|TRBJ2-6|TRBV7-9|NA
CASQDRTGANVLTF
TGTGCCAGCCAGGACAGAACTGGGGCCAACGTCCTGACTTTC
>few|TRBJ1-2|TRBV20-1|NA
CSAPSWDYGYTF
TGCAGTGCCCCCTCGTGGGACTATGGCTACACCTTC
>few|TRBJ2-1|TRBV2|NA
CASSAQTGRYNEQFF
TGTGCCAGCAGTGCCCAGACAGGTCGTTACAATGAGCAGTTCTTC
>few|TRBJ2-3|TRBV5-1|NA
CASSSPDWSDTQYF
TGCGCCAGCAGCTCCCCGGACTGGTCAGATACGCAGTATTTT
>NA|TRBJ2-3|TRBV6-2/TRBV6-3|NA
CASPPRLGQPPLSTDTQYF
TGTGCCAGCCCACCACGCTTGGGGCAGCCACCCCTCAGCACAGATACGCAGTATTTT
>NA|TRBJ2-7|TRBV6-5|NA
CASSPYVDTVSYEQYF
TGTGCCAGCAGCCCCTATGTTGACACCGTCTCCTACGAGCAGTACTTC
>few|TRBJ2-7|TRBV7-2|TRBD2
CASSLVVTSGVSYEQYF
TGTGCCAGCAGCTTAGTGGTCACTAGCGGGGTCTCCTACGAGCAGTACTTC
>NA|TRBJ2-3|TRBV7-2|NA
CASSLDSLSVDTQYF
TGTGCCAGCAGCTTAGACTCCCTTTCAGTGGATACGCAGTATTTT
>NA|TRBJ2-3|TRBV2|NA
CASSEAGLITDTQYF
TGTGCCAGCAGTGAAGCAGGACTCATCACAGATACGCAGTATTTT
>NA|TRBJ2-1|TRBV5-1|NA
CASSFESSYNKQFF
TGCGCCAGCAGCTTCGAGAGCTCCTACAATAAGCAGTTCTTC
>NA|TRBJ1-5|TRBV28|NA
CASRPHGNSNQPQHF
TGTGCCAGCAGGCCCCATGGGAATAGCAATCAGCCCCAGCATTTT
>NA|TRBJ2-1|TRBV10-1|TRBD2
CASSEPGQGGYNEQFF
TGCGCCAGCAGTGAGCCGGGGCAGGGAGGGTACAATGAGCAGTTCTTC
>NA|TRBJ2-7|TRBV4-3|TRBD2
CASSQGRSGGRYEQYF
TGCGCCAGCAGCCAAGGGCGGAGCGGGGGACGCTACGAGCAGTACTTC
>NA|TRBJ2-5|TRBV5-5|TRBD2
CASSTTSGGNQETQYF
TGTGCCAGCAGTACAACTAGCGGGGGGAACCAAGAGACCCAGTACTTC
>NA|TRBJ1-5|TRBV12-3/TRBV12-4|NA
CASSKGHLNQPQHF
TGTGCCAGCAGCAAGGGACACCTAAATCAGCCCCAGCATTTT
>NA|TRBJ2-1|TRBV5-1|NA
CASSPSSPAWNEQFF
TGCGCCAGCAGCCCTTCCTCGCCAGCTTGGAATGAGCAGTTCTTC
>few|TRBJ2-3|TRBV28|NA
CASSLVQADTQYF
TGTGCCAGCAGTTTAGTTCAGGCAGATACGCAGTATTTT
>NA|TRBJ1-4|TRBV28|NA
CASSTGTNEKLFF
TGTGCCAGCAGTACAGGGACTAATGAAAAACTGTTTTTT
>NA|TRBJ2-3|TRBV18|NA
CASSPRMATDTQYF
TGTGCCAGCTCACCACGAATGGCTACAGATACGCAGTATTTT
>NA|TRBJ2-5|TRBV7-3|TRBD2
CASSLIPGGRETQYF
TGTGCCAGCAGCTTGATCCCCGGGGGGAGGGAGACCCAGTACTTC
>NA|TRBJ2-4|TRBV5-1|NA
CASTDGTLGQNIQYF
TGCGCCAGCACCGATGGGACACTAGGCCAAAACATTCAGTACTTC
>few|TRBJ2-7|TRBV7-9|TRBD1
CASSLEGQPYEQYF
TGTGCCAGCAGCTTAGAGGGACAGCCCTACGAGCAGTACTTC
>few|TRBJ2-1|TRBV6-2/TRBV6-3|TRBD2
CASNSGGFYEQFF
TGTGCCAGCAACAGCGGGGGGTTTTATGAGCAGTTCTTC
>once|TRBJ2-4|TRBV3-1|NA
CASSQDGDLKNIQYF
TGTGCCAGCAGCCAAGACGGGGACTTGAAAAACATTCAGTACTTC
>NA|TRBJ2-5|TRBV15|NA
CATSSPGRPQETQYF
TGTGCCACCAGCTCCCCGGGACGCCCCCAAGAGACCCAGTACTTC
>NA|TRBJ1-2|TRBV10-3|NA
CAISESRGAHGYTF
TGTGCCATCAGTGAGTCGCGAGGGGCCCATGGCTACACCTTC
>NA|TRBJ1-5|TRBV15|NA
CATSIGGSNNQPQHF
TGTGCCACCAGCATTGGCGGGAGTAACAATCAGCCCCAGCATTTT
>NA|TRBJ1-1|TRBV7-8|TRBD1
CASSRMAGQMNTEAFF
TGTGCCAGCAGCCGAATGGCGGGACAGATGAACACTGAAGCTTTCTTT
>NA|TRBJ1-5|TRBV7-8|NA
CASTRGSGYQPQHF
TGTGCCAGCACTCGTGGAAGCGGATATCAGCCCCAGCATTTT
>NA|TRBJ1-1|TRBV29-1|NA
CSVGAGVAEAFF
TGCAGCGTGGGGGCCGGGGTCGCTGAAGCTTTCTTT
>few|TRBJ2-6|TRBV4-3|TRBD2
CASNGGKGSGANVLTF
TGCGCCAGCAACGGGGGGAAGGGCTCTGGGGCCAACGTCCTGACTTTC
>few|TRBJ1-6|TRBV27|TRBD1
CASSFTGVGSPLHF
TGTGCCAGCAGTTTTACAGGGGTCGGTTCACCCCTCCACTTT
>few|TRBJ2-1|TRBV29-1|NA
CSVEEDLSSEQFF
TGCAGCGTTGAAGAAGACCTCTCATCCGAGCAGTTCTTC
>NA|TRBJ2-5|TRBV7-2|TRBD1
CASSSNRGVQETQYF
TGTGCCAGCAGCTCGAACAGGGGGGTTCAAGAGACCCAGTACTTC
>few|TRBJ2-5|TRBV6-6|NA
CASSQHPETQYF
TGTGCCAGCAGCCAACATCCAGAGACCCAGTACTTC
>NA|TRBJ2-5|TRBV11-2|NA
CASSSRGPSQETQYF
TGTGCCAGCAGCTCTAGGGGCCCCTCGCAAGAGACCCAGTACTTC